This T cell receptor beta chain appears in the sequencing data of a study of blood T cell repertoires in COVID-19. Looking at the study overall: Acute and convalescent COVID-19 samples came from the United States, Italy and Spain. The cDNA or gDNA used as material had been derived from T cells, B-cell-depleted T cells, or PBMCs.

Germline values: CDR1 SGHKS, CDR2 YYEKEE (reference sequence). V lost 0 bases and J lost 8; bases outside the gene matches: 5. The length of the CDR3 is 15 residues. Methods used by the authors: Estimation of nucleated cell counts was performed using reference gene primer amplification. Data came from immunoSEQ multiplex PCR; TCRdb stores just in-frame clones and leaves some out. D and trimming come from the DNA, and the V and J calls and clone size come from that table. The table lists roughly 150,000 clones, around 90% of them singletons. Sequenced input: peripheral blood. This receptor was taken from a man aged 18 to 30 with acute or convalescent COVID-19. This chain uses TRBV5-5 with TRBJ2-1; TRBD2 agrees at 10 bases. CDR3 nucleotide sequence: TGTGCCAGCAGCTTGGAACTAGCGGGGTTTGATGAGCAGTTCTTC. It translates to CASSLELAGFDEQFF. The whole variable domain, remainder taken from reference TRBV5-5 and TRBJ2-1, is DAGVTQSPTHLIKTRGQQVTLRCSPISGHKSVSWYQQVLGQGPQFIFQYYEKEERGRGNFPDRFSARQFPNYSSELNVNALLLGDSALYLCASSLELAGFDEQFFGPGTRLTVL.